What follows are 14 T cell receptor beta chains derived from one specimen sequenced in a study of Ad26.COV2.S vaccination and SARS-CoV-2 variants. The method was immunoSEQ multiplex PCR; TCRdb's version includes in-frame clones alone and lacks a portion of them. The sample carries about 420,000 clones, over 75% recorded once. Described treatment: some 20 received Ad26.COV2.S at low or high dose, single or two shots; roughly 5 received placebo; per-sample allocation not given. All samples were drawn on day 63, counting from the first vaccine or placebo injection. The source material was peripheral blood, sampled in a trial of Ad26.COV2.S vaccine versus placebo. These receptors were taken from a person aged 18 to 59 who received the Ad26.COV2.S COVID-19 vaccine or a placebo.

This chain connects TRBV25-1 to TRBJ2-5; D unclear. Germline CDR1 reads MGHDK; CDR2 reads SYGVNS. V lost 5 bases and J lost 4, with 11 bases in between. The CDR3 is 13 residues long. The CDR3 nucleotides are TGTGCCAGCAGTCTGTCTGGGCCAGAGACCCAGTACTTC. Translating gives CASSLSGPETQYF.

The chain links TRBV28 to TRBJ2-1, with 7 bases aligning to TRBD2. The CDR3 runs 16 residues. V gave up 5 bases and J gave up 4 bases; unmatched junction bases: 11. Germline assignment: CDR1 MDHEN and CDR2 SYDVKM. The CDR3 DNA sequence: TGTGCCAGCAGTCATATGGGGGGGAACTTATACAATGAGCAGTTCTTC. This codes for CASSHMGGNLYNEQFF.

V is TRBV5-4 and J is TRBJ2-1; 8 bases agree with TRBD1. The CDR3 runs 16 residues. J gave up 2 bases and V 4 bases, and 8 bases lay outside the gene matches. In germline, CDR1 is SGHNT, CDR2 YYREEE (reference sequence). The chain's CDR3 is CASSPTPTGAYNEQFF. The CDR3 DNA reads TGTGCCAGCAGCCCGACCCCGACAGGGGCCTACAATGAGCAGTTCTTC.

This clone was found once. The CDR3, as DNA: TGCGCCAGCAGTGCAAGCGGGGGGCAGAGGAATGAGCAGTTCTTC. As protein: CASSASGGQRNEQFF. The chain recombines TRBV10-1 with TRBJ2-1, with 9 bases fitting TRBD2. The CDR3 consists of 15 residues. Germline loops: CDR1 WNHNN, CDR2 SYGVQD (reference sequence). After removal of 4 bases from V and 7 bases from J, the junction contained 8 bases not matched to a gene.

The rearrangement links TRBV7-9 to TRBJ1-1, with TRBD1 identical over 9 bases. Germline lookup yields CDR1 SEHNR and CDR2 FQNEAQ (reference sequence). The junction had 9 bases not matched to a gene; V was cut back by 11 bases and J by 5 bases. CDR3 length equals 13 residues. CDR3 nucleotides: TGTGCCTTACGAGGACAGGGGAGAACTGAAGCTTTCTTT. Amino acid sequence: CALRGQGRTEAFF.

The CDR3 DNA reads as TGTGCCAGCAGTTTAAGCACCGGGGAGCTGTTTTTT. Amino acids: CASSLSTGELFF. The chain uses TRBV28 and TRBJ2-2; no clear D gene. The V end was cut by 2 bases, the J end by 4 bases, with 2 bases between. This CDR3 contains 12 residues. The V gene's germline CDR1 is MDHEN and CDR2 SYDVKM.

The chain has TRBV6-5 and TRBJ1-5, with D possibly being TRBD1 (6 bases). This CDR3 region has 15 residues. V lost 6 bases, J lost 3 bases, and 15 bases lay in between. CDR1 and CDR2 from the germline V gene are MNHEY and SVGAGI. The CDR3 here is CASSRMGANNQPQHF. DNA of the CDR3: TGTGCCAGCAGCCGCATGGGGGCGAACAATCAGCCCCAGCATTTT.

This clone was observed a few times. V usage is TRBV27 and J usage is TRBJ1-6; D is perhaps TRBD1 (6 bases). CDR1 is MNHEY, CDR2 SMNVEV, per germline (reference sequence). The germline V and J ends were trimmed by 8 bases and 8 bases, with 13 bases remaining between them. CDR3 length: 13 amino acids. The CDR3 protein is CASGTGQYSPLHF. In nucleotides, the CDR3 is TGTGCCAGCGGTACAGGGCAATATTCACCCCTCCACTTT.

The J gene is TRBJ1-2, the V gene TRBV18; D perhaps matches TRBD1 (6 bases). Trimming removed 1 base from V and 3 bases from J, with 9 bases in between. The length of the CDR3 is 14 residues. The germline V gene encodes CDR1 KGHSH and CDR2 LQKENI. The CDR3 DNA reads TGTGCCAGCTCACCACGACAGGAAGACTATGGCTACACCTTC. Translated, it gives CASSPRQEDYGYTF.

The CDR3 loop reads CASSLSPGQGLTSSYEQYF. The CDR3 coding sequence is TGTGCCAGCAGTTTATCTCCAGGACAGGGCCTCACGAGCTCCTACGAGCAGTACTTC. The chain carries TRBV27 and TRBJ2-7; 8 bases match TRBD1. CDR3 length: 19 amino acids. After removal of 0 bases from V and 0 bases from J, the junction contained 13 bases not matched to a gene. Germline values: CDR1 MNHEY, CDR2 SMNVEV (reference sequence).

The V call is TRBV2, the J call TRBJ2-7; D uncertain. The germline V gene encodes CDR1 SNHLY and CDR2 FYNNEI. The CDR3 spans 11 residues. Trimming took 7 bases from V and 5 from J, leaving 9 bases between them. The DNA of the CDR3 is TGTGCCAGCATTGGAAGCCACGAGCAGTACTTC. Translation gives CASIGSHEQYF.

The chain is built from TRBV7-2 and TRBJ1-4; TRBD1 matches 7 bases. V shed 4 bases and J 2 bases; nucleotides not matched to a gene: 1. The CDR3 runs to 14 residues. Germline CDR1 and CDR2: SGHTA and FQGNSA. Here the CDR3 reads CASSSQGTNEKLFF. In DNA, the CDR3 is TGTGCCAGCAGCTCACAGGGGACTAATGAAAAACTGTTTTTT. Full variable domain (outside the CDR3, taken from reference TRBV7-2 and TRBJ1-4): GAGVSQSPSNKVTEKGKDVELRCDPISGHTALYWYRQSLGQGLEFLIYFQGNSAPDKSGLPSDRFSAERTGGSVSTLTIQRTQQEDSAVYLCASSSQGTNEKLFFGSGTQLSVL.

The CDR3 spells CASSPRTTGDEQYF. The CDR3 DNA follows: TGTGCCAGCAGCCCCCGAACTACAGGGGACGAGCAGTACTTC. The genes are TRBV7-8 and TRBJ2-7; 7 bases match TRBD1. CDR1 and CDR2 from the germline V gene are SGHVS and FQNEAQ. J was trimmed by 5 bases and V by 5 bases; bases with no gene match: 9. The CDR3 runs to 14 residues.

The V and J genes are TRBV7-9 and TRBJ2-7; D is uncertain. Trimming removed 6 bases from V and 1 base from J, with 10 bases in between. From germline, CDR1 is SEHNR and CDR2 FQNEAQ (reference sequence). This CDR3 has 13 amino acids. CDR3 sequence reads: CASRWGSSYEQYF. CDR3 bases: TGTGCCAGCAGGTGGGGTTCGTCCTACGAGCAGTACTTC.